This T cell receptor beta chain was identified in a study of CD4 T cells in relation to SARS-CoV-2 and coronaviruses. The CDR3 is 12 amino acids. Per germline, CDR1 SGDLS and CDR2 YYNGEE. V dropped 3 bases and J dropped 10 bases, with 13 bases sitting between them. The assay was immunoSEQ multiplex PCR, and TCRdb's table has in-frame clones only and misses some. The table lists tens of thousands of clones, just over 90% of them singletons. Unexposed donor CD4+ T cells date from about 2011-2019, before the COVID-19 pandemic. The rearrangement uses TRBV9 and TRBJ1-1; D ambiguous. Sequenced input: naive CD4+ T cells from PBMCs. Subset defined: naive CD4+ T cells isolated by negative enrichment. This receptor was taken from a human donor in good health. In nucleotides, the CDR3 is TGTGCCAGCAGCGGTCGAGCCGAGCGAGCTTTCTTT. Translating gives CASSGRAERAFF.